This T cell receptor beta chain was documented in a study of blood T cell repertoires in COVID-19. Study-wide background: Samples taken during acute and convalescent COVID-19 were collected in the United States, Italy and Spain.

Authors' data handling: Amplification of reference gene primers was used by the study to estimate nucleated cell counts. Produced via immunoSEQ multiplex PCR; TCRdb's table is partial and in-frame only. For V, J and clone size, that table is used; D and trimming come from the DNA. There are roughly 46,000 clones in the sample; approximately 87% occur only once, and less than 20% lies in the top ten. The CDR3 covers 13 residues. The V end lost 0 bases, the J end lost 6 bases, and 9 bases lay between the germline ends. Germline V gene data show CDR1 as MGHRA and CDR2 as YSYEKL. This chain connects TRBV4-1 to TRBJ2-7; D is perhaps TRBD2 (5 bases). Sequencing was done on a sample of peripheral blood. The TCR was taken from a human donor in a cohort sampled during active COVID-19. The DNA for the CDR3 is TGCGCCAGCAGCCAAGAATGGGAGTCCGAGCAGTACTTC. Translated: CASSQEWESEQYF.